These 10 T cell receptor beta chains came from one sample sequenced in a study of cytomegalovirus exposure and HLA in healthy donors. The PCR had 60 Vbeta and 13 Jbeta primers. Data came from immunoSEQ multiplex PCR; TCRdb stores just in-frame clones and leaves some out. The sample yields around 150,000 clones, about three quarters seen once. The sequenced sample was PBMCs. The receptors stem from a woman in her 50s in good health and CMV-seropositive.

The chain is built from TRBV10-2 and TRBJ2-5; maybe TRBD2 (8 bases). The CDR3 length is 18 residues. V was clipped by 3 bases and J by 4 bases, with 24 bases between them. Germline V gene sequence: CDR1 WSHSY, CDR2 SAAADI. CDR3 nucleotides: TGCGCCAGCAGTGACCAGAGAGGGGGCGGGACTAGAAGAGAGACCCAGTACTTC. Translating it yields CASSDQRGGGTRRETQYF.

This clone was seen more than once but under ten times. The CDR3 DNA reads as TGTGCCAGCAGACAGAACTACGAGCAGTACTTC. Amino acid sequence: CASRQNYEQYF. The chain couples TRBV2 to TRBJ2-7; D is ambiguous. CDR1 and CDR2 (germline): SNHLY, FYNNEI. This CDR3 region has 11 residues. The germline V and J ends were trimmed by 6 bases and 3 bases, with 6 bases remaining between them. The full variable domain, in which reference TRBV2 and TRBJ2-7 provide the parts outside the CDR3, is EPEVTQTPSHQVTQMGQEVILRCVPISNHLYFYWYRQILGQKVEFLVSFYNNEISEKSEIFDDQFSVERPDGSNFTLKIRSTKLEDSAMYFCASRQNYEQYFGPGTRLTVT.

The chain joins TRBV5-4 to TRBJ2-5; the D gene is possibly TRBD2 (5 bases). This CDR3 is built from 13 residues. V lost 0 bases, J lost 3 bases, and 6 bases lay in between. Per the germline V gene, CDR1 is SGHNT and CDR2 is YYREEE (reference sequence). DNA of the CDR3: TGTGCCAGCAGCTTGGACGGGGAAGAGACCCAGTACTTC. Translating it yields CASSLDGEETQYF.

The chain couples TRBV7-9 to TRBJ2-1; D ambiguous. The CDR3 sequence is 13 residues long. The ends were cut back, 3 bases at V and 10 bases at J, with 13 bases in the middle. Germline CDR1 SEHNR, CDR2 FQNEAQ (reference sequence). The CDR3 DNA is TGTGCCAGCAGCTTTTACCCGATCGGGGAGCAGTTCTTC. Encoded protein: CASSFYPIGEQFF.

CDR3 amino acids: CASSFEGAYSYEQYF. CDR3 nucleotides: TGTGCCAGCAGCTTCGAAGGGGCCTACTCCTACGAGCAGTACTTC. The chain carries TRBV7-9 and TRBJ2-7; weak D call: TRBD1 (5 bases). Trimming took 3 bases from V and 0 from J, leaving 12 bases between them. The CDR3 is made up of 15 amino acids. CDR1 and CDR2 from the germline V gene are SEHNR and FQNEAQ (reference sequence).

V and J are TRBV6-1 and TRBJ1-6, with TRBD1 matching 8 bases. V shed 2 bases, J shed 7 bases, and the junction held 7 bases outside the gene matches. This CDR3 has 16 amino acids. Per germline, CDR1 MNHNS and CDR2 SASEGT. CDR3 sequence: CASSEQGALGNSPLHF. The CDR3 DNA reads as TGTGCCAGCAGTGAACAGGGGGCGCTTGGGAATTCACCCCTCCACTTT.

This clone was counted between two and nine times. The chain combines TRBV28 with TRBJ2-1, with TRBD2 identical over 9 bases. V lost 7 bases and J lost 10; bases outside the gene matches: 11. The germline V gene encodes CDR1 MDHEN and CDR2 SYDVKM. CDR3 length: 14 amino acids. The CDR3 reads CASTGTSSPAEQFF. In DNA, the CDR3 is TGTGCCAGCACCGGGACTAGCTCCCCAGCAGAGCAGTTCTTC.

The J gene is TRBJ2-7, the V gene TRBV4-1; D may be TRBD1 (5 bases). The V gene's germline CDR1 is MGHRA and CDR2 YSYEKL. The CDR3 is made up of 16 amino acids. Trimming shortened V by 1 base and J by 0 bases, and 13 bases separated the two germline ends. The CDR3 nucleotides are TGCGCCAGCAGCCAAGGTTCCGGCAGGGTCTCCTACGAGCAGTACTTC. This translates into CASSQGSGRVSYEQYF.

CDR3 nucleotides: TGTGCCAGCAGCTACCAAACCGGGACTAATGAAAAACTGTTTTTT. This gives the protein CASSYQTGTNEKLFF. The chain carries TRBV6-5 and TRBJ1-4; D is uncertain. Trimming pared 6 bases from V and 2 bases from J, leaving 13 bases between. CDR1 MNHEY and CDR2 SVGAGI come from the germline V gene. The CDR3 covers 15 residues.

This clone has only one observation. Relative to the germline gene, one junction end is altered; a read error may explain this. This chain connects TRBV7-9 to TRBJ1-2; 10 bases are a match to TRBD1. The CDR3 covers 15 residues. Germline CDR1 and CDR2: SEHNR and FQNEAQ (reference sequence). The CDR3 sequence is CASSPMGQGNYGYPF. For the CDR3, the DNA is TGTGCCAGCAGCCCAATGGGACAGGGGAACTATGGCTACCCCTTC.